A single sample gave rise to the 26 T cell receptor beta chains below, sequenced in a study of Ad26.COV2.S vaccination and SARS-CoV-2 variants. As to treatment: around 19 received Ad26.COV2.S at low or high dose, single or two shots; roughly five received placebo; per-sample allocation not given. Vaccine and placebo recipients were sampled on day 63 after the first injection. The table came from immunoSEQ multiplex PCR; TCRdb's copy has only in-frame clones and leaves some out. The sample includes roughly 700,000 clones, roughly 90% of them seen just once. The source material was peripheral blood, sampled in a trial of Ad26.COV2.S vaccine versus placebo. These receptors all come from a person aged 18-65 years who received the Ad26.COV2.S COVID-19 vaccine or a placebo.

The chain carries TRBV5-1 and TRBJ2-5, with 10 bases fitting TRBD2. V lost 4 bases, J lost 4 bases, and 10 bases stayed unmatched. Germline V lookup: CDR1 SGHRS, CDR2 YFSETQ. The CDR3 spans 16 residues. CDR3 DNA: TGCGCCAGCAGCAGCTTGAGCGGGAGGGCTCTAGAGACCCAGTACTTC. Translated: CASSSLSGRALETQYF. Drawing the rest from reference TRBV5-1 and TRBJ2-5, the complete variable domain is KAGVTQTPRYLIKTRGQQVTLSCSPISGHRSVSWYQQTPGQGLQFLFEYFSETQRNKGNFPGRFSGRQFSNSRSEMNVSTLELGDSALYLCASSSLSGRALETQYFGPGTRLLVL.

The chain couples TRBV21-1 to TRBJ2-1; the table's D call TRBD2 went unverified against the DNA. TRBV21-1 counts as a pseudogene. The CDR3 consists of 16 residues. This CDR3 reads CASSKGLAVSYNEQFF. CDR3 bases: TGTGCCAGCAGCAAAGGCCTAGCGGTCTCCTACAATGAGCAGTTCTTC.

The CDR3 is CASGSGETQYF. Here the CDR3 DNA reads TGTGCCAGCGGTAGCGGAGAGACCCAGTACTTC. This chain joins TRBV2 and TRBJ2-5; D may be TRBD2 (6 bases). The length of the CDR3 is 11 residues. Germline V gives CDR1 SNHLY, CDR2 FYNNEI. V lost 8 bases to trimming and J lost 4 bases, with 8 bases between them.

This clone was counted once. The same CDR3 can be traced to other DNA sequences in this sample. This sequence joins TRBV20-1 and TRBJ1-2; no firm D call. Trimming took 2 bases from V and 3 from J, leaving 4 bases between them. CDR1 and CDR2 (germline): DFQATT, SNEGSKA (reference sequence). This CDR3 contains 11 residues. The CDR3 protein is CSARPYYGYTF. CDR3 sequence (DNA): TGCAGTGCTAGACCTTACTATGGCTACACCTTC.

This clone was found a few times. The V gene is TRBV6-2 or TRBV6-3, the J gene TRBJ1-5; no reliable D call. Germline V lookup: CDR1 MNHEY, CDR2 SVGEGT. This CDR3 has 15 residues. V was clipped by 2 bases and J by 5 bases, with 13 bases between them. CDR3: CASSYSAGRDQPQHF. CDR3 coding DNA: TGTGCCAGCAGTTACAGTGCGGGAAGGGATCAGCCCCAGCATTTT.

The chain employs TRBV6-2 or TRBV6-3 and TRBJ2-3; 15 bases match TRBD2. The CDR3 contains 18 residues. Germline loops: CDR1 MNHEY, CDR2 SVGEGT. The trim removed 3 bases at V and 3 bases at J, leaving 7 bases unmatched. The CDR3 loop reads CASSYQSGLAGGTDTQYF. The CDR3 DNA reads TGTGCCAGCAGTTATCAGTCGGGACTAGCGGGAGGAACAGATACGCAGTATTTT.

V is TRBV2 and J is TRBJ1-1; a possible D gene is TRBD1 (5 bases). This CDR3 has 14 amino acids. Trimming shortened V by 4 bases and J by 1 base, and 10 bases separated the two germline ends. Germline CDR1 reads SNHLY; CDR2 reads FYNNEI. CDR3 DNA sequence: TGTGCCAGCAGTGTACGACAGCCGAACACTGAAGCTTTCTTT. This encodes CASSVRQPNTEAFF.

This clone was observed a single time. Other DNA sequences of this sample code for an identical CDR3. The rearrangement joins TRBV18 to TRBJ2-3; D remains ambiguous. The germline V gene has CDR1 KGHSH and CDR2 LQKENI. V lost 3 bases, J lost 2 bases, and 6 bases lay in between. The CDR3 loop spans 13 amino acids. CDR3 residues: CASSPSVTDTQYF. In nucleotides, the CDR3 is TGTGCCAGCTCACCCTCAGTCACAGATACGCAGTATTTT.

The chain is built from TRBV10-3 and TRBJ2-2; 8 bases line up with TRBD1. Germline V lookup: CDR1 ENHRY, CDR2 SYGVKD. Losses at the gene ends were 7 bases for V and 2 bases for J; bases not matched to a gene: 6. The CDR3 consists of 15 residues. The CDR3 nucleotides are TGTGCCATCACTCGGACAGGGACTAACACCGGGGAGCTGTTTTTT. This translates into CAITRTGTNTGELFF.

The rearrangement links TRBV30 to TRBJ2-7, with D perhaps TRBD1 (6 bases). Trimming left V 0 bases short and J 2 bases short, with 11 bases between. This CDR3 spans 14 amino acids. From germline, CDR1 is GTSNPN and CDR2 SVGIG (reference sequence). The CDR3 here is CAWSVAGATYEQYF. As DNA, the CDR3 is TGTGCCTGGAGTGTGGCAGGGGCGACCTACGAGCAGTACTTC.

This clone has a handful of counts. V gene TRBV2 combines with J gene TRBJ1-5; D remains ambiguous. Germline V CDR1 and CDR2: SNHLY, FYNNEI. This CDR3 contains 12 residues. V lost 6 bases to trimming and J lost 6 bases, with 9 bases between them. The CDR3 reads CASRDGRQPQHF. In DNA, the CDR3 is TGTGCCAGCAGAGATGGGCGTCAGCCCCAGCATTTT.

On this clone: Other DNA sequences of this sample code for an identical CDR3. V and J are TRBV5-1 and TRBJ1-5, with 7 bases lining up with TRBD1. The CDR3 contains 14 residues. CDR1 and CDR2 (germline): SGHRS, YFSETQ. V lost 2 bases and J lost 3; bases outside the gene matches: 2. The CDR3 DNA follows: TGCGCCAGCAGCTTAACAGGGGACAATCAGCCCCAGCATTTT. This codes for CASSLTGDNQPQHF.

The chain links TRBV2 to TRBJ1-1; 10 bases match TRBD1. This CDR3 contains 17 residues. The V gene's germline CDR1 is SNHLY and CDR2 FYNNEI. Losses at the gene ends were 7 bases for V and 5 bases for J; bases not matched to a gene: 16. This CDR3 reads CASIKGGTGVGWTEAFF. The CDR3 DNA follows: TGTGCCAGCATCAAAGGGGGGACAGGGGTTGGGTGGACTGAAGCTTTCTTT.

This chain links TRBV7-9 with TRBJ2-5, with D possibly TRBD1 on 5 matching bases. The germline V gene encodes CDR1 SEHNR and CDR2 FQNEAQ (reference sequence). This CDR3 has 15 amino acids. The V end was cut by 5 bases, the J end by 4 bases, with 17 bases between. CDR3 nucleotide sequence: TGTGCCAGCAGCCCCGCGGACCTAGGGGTAGAGACCCAGTACTTC. Translating gives CASSPADLGVETQYF.

The chain employs TRBV5-6 and TRBJ2-1, with D perhaps TRBD1 (5 bases). Trimming shortened V by 2 bases and J by 7 bases, and 19 bases separated the two germline ends. Germline CDR1 reads SGHDT; CDR2 reads YYEEEE. The length of the CDR3 is 16 residues. CDR3 bases: TGTGCCAGCAGCTTCGGTTGGGGTGGGGCGGCGAATGAGCAGTTCTTC. Encoded protein: CASSFGWGGAANEQFF. The variable domain in full, completed from reference TRBV5-6 and TRBJ2-1, reads DAGVTQSPTHLIKTRGQQVTLRCSPKSGHDTVSWYQQALGQGPQFIFQYYEEEERQRGNFPDRFSGHQFPNYSSELNVNALLLGDSALYLCASSFGWGGAANEQFFGPGTRLTVL.

The chain combines TRBV4-2 with TRBJ2-2; 8 bases fit TRBD2. Trimming took 0 bases from V and 5 from J; bases not matched to a gene: 5. This CDR3 region has 16 residues. Germline assignment: CDR1 LGHNA and CDR2 YNFKEQ. CDR3 protein: CASSQEVAGSTGELFF. The CDR3 region has the DNA TGTGCCAGCAGCCAAGAGGTAGCGGGGAGTACCGGGGAGCTGTTTTTT.

The chain carries TRBV5-4 and TRBJ2-5; D is perhaps TRBD1 or TRBD2 (5 bases each). The CDR3 has 15 residues. CDR1 SGHNT and CDR2 YYREEE come from the germline V gene (reference sequence). Trimming removed 0 bases at V and 6 bases at J, with 15 bases between. CDR3 sequence (DNA): TGTGCCAGCAGCTTGGAATTTGGGGGAAAGAAGACCCAGTACTTC. Translating gives CASSLEFGGKKTQYF.

The chain carries TRBV6-1 and TRBJ2-3; TRBD2 aligns across 9 bases. The CDR3 length is 16 residues. V lost 1 base, J lost 4 bases, and 6 bases stayed unmatched. Germline V gene lookup returns CDR1 MNHNS and CDR2 SASEGT. Here the CDR3 DNA reads TGTGCCAGCAGTGAAGTGAGCGGGAGGCATCCAGATACGCAGTATTTT. Translating gives CASSEVSGRHPDTQYF.

This clone was observed once. The V gene is TRBV27, the J gene TRBJ1-2; D remains unclear. The CDR3 sequence is 12 residues long. CDR1 is MNHEY and CDR2 is SMNVEV in the germline V gene (reference sequence). Between the trimmed V and J ends, which lost 10 bases and 4 bases, there was a span of 13 bases. CDR3 in DNA: TGTGCCACTTTAACCACAATCTATGGCTACACCTTC. Translated, it gives CATLTTIYGYTF.

The chain combines TRBV9 with TRBJ1-1; D remains ambiguous. Trimming removed 0 bases from V and 7 bases from J, with 10 bases in between. Germline CDR1 reads SGDLS; CDR2 reads YYNGEE. The CDR3 totals 13 residues. The CDR3 loop reads CASSVASLSEAFF. Here the CDR3 DNA reads TGTGCCAGCAGCGTAGCTTCCCTGAGTGAAGCTTTCTTT.

The chain employs TRBV18 and TRBJ2-7, with D maybe TRBD2 (5 bases). The CDR3 sequence is 15 residues long. Germline loops: CDR1 KGHSH, CDR2 LQKENI. V was clipped by 0 bases and J by 0 bases, with 9 bases between them. The CDR3 DNA sequence: TGTGCCAGCTCACCACCGGGAGACCTCTCCTACGAGCAGTACTTC. This codes for CASSPPGDLSYEQYF.

The CDR3 coding sequence is TGCGCCAGCAGCTTGGTTCCAGGGGGCACCGGGGAGCTGTTTTTT. Translating it yields CASSLVPGGTGELFF. The rearrangement links TRBV5-1 to TRBJ2-2, with 7 bases identical to TRBD1. The CDR3 length is 15 residues. Trimming removed 0 bases from V and 4 bases from J; junction bases left unmatched: 3. Germline CDR1 SGHRS, CDR2 YFSETQ.

The chain uses TRBV19 and TRBJ1-3, with unresolved D. The CDR3 loop spans 13 amino acids. V was shortened by 5 bases and J by 4 bases, with 9 bases between the two germline ends. CDR1 and CDR2 from the germline V gene are LNHDA and SQIVND (reference sequence). CDR3 protein: CASSADGGNTIYF. For the CDR3, the DNA is TGTGCCAGTAGTGCCGATGGCGGAAACACCATATATTTT.

The CDR3: CASSPRGITDTQYF. The CDR3 DNA reads as TGTGCCAGCAGCCCCCGGGGCATAACAGATACGCAGTATTTT. The rearrangement uses TRBV11-2 and TRBJ2-3; D may correspond to TRBD1 or TRBD2 (5 bases each). Germline lookup yields CDR1 SGHAT and CDR2 FQNNGV. Trimming removed 5 bases at V and 3 bases at J, with 12 bases between. This CDR3 is 14 amino acids long.

V and J are TRBV24-1 and TRBJ2-4; D unclear. V was trimmed by 9 bases and J by 7 bases, leaving 6 bases between them. The CDR3 totals 10 residues. Germline V lookup: CDR1 KGHDR, CDR2 SFDVKD. The CDR3 here is CATSRNIQYF. CDR3 nucleotides: TGTGCCACCTCACGGAACATTCAGTACTTC.

V and J are TRBV29-1 and TRBJ2-3; 7 nucleotides line up with TRBD1. Germline V gives CDR1 SQVTM, CDR2 ANQGSEA. The CDR3 spans 14 residues. Trimming removed 8 bases from V and 0 bases from J; junction bases left unmatched: 8. The CDR3 nucleotides read TGCAGCCTCAGGGACAGACCTAGCACAGATACGCAGTATTTT. Its protein product is CSLRDRPSTDTQYF.